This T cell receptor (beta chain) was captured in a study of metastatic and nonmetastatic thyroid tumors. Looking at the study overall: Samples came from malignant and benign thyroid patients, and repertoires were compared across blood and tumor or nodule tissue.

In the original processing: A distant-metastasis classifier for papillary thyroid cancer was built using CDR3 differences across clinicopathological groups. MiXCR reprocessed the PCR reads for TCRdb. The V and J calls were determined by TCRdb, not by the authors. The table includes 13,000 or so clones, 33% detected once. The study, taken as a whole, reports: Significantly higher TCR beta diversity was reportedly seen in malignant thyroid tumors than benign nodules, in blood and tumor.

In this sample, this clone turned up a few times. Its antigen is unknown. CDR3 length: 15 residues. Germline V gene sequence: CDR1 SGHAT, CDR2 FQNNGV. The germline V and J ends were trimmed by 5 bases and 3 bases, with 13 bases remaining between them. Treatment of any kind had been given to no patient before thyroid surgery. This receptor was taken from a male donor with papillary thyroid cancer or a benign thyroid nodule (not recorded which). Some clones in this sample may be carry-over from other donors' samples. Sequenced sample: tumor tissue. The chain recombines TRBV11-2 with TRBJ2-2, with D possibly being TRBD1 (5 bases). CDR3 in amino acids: CASSPPGFDTGELFF. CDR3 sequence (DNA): TGTGCCAGCAGCCCACCAGGGTTTGACACCGGGGAGCTGTTTTTT.